This TCR beta chain was captured by sequencing in a study of blood T cell repertoires in COVID-19. In the case of this clone: Possible read error: a much larger clone is one base away.

This CDR3 is built from 14 residues. Germline V CDR1 and CDR2: LNHDA, SQIVND (reference sequence). Sequenced by immunoSEQ multiplex PCR; TCRdb stores in-frame clones only, minus some. The sample contains tens of thousands of clones, 75% to 90% of which appear only once. This rearrangement joins TRBV19 to TRBJ2-7, with 7 bases aligning to TRBD2. The sequencing input was peripheral blood. The TCR comes from a human donor with acute or convalescent COVID-19. The donor label of this sample is uncertain. The CDR3 DNA sequence: TGTGTCAGTAGTACCCAACCGGGGGGATACGAGCAGTACTTC. This gives the protein CVSSTQPGGYEQYF.